These T cell receptor beta chains were read from a single sample in a study of blood T cell repertoires in COVID-19. Method: immunoSEQ multiplex PCR; TCRdb's copy keeps in-frame clones and lacks some. The top ten clones hold about 4% of a sample with 60,000 to 75,000 clones, 86% of them seen once. Sequenced input: peripheral blood. Receptor source: an older man with active COVID-19. CDR3s include the opening cysteine and the closing phenylalanine or tryptophan. A D gene is named only where the DNA matches it firmly. Not every row has a clone size; where given, it reads once, few, many or a size class.

>NA|TRBJ2-7|TRBD2|TRBV7-2
TGTGCCAGCAGCGAACGGACTAGCGGGAGGCCCTCCTACGAGCAGTACTTC
CASSERTSGRPSYEQYF
>NA|TRBJ2-3|TRBD2|TRBV4-2
TGTGCCAGCAGCCCCGGGACTAGCGGGAGCAGGTCAGATACGCAGTATTTT
CASSPGTSGSRSDTQYF
>NA|TRBJ1-1|TRBD1|TRBV5-1
TGCGCCAGCAGCTTTAACAGGGGGCAGGGTGAAGCTTTCTTT
CASSFNRGQGEAFF
>NA|TRBJ1-5|TRBD1|TRBV7-2
TGTGCCAGCAGCCCCCAGGGGGACTCGGGGCCCCAGCATTTT
CASSPQGDSGPQHF
>NA|TRBJ2-1|NA|TRBV5-4
TGTGCCAGCAGCTTGGTTGGCAGGGCTGGTGATGAGCAGTTCTTC
CASSLVGRAGDEQFF
>NA|TRBJ2-3|NA|TRBV11-3
TGTGCCAGCGGGGGGGCGCGGACAGATACGCAGTATTTT
CASGGARTDTQYF
>once|TRBJ2-1|TRBD2|TRBV30
TGTGCCTGGACCCGCGGGAGGTGGGACAATGAGCAGTTCTTC
CAWTRGRWDNEQFF
>NA|TRBJ1-6|NA|TRBV6-6
TGTGCCAGCAGGAACGGACACACCAATTCACCCCTCCACTTT
CASRNGHTNSPLHF
>once|TRBJ1-2|NA|TRBV19
TGTGCCAGTAGGTCTCAGGGAGGTAACTATGGCTACACCTTC
CASRSQGGNYGYTF
>once|TRBJ2-7|NA|TRBV6-5
TGTGCCACCGACAGGACCTACGAGCAGTACTTC
CATDRTYEQYF
>few|TRBJ2-1|TRBD2|TRBV7-3
TGTGCCAGCAGCTTAACCCCGGGACTAGCGGCCTACAATGAGCAGTTCTTC
CASSLTPGLAAYNEQFF
>NA|TRBJ2-3|NA|TRBV24-1
TGTGCCACCAGTGACCCGGGGGATACGCAGTATTTT
CATSDPGDTQYF
>NA|TRBJ2-7|NA|TRBV27
TGTGCCAGCAGTTTAACACAGCCCCCCTACGAGCAGTACTTC
CASSLTQPPYEQYF
>NA|TRBJ1-2|NA|TRBV21-1
TGTGCCAGCCCGTGGGGGGGGTATGGCTACACCTTC
CASPWGGYGYTF
>NA|TRBJ1-2|NA|TRBV7-9
TGTGCCAGCAGCCCCCCTGAGGGTACGGTCTATGGCTACACCTTC
CASSPPEGTVYGYTF
>few|TRBJ2-7|TRBD2|TRBV27
TGTGCCAGCAGTTTAACTAGCGGGCTAGGGGAGCAGTACTTC
CASSLTSGLGEQYF
>NA|TRBJ2-7|TRBD2|TRBV19
TGTGCCAGTAGTCGGTGGCGGGAGGCGGGCGAGCAGTACTTC
CASSRWREAGEQYF
>NA|TRBJ2-2|TRBD2|TRBV5-1
TGCGCCAGCAGCTCCGGACTAGCGGGGGGGAACACCGGGGAGCTGTTTTTT
CASSSGLAGGNTGELFF
>NA|TRBJ2-1|TRBD2|TRBV15
TGTGCCACCAGCAGAGATTTCGGGGGGGAGTACAATGAGCAGTTCTTC
CATSRDFGGEYNEQFF
>once|TRBJ2-3|TRBD1|TRBV3-1/TRBV3-2
TGTGCCAGCAGCCCAGGGGGTCTCCCAGATACGCAGTATTTT
CASSPGGLPDTQYF
>NA|TRBJ2-7|NA|TRBV9
TGTGCCAGCAGCGTTGGGGGCAGGAGGTCATCGGGCGAGCAGTACTTC
CASSVGGRRSSGEQYF
>NA|TRBJ1-2|NA|TRBV12-5
TGTGCTAGTGGGTCAGACAGCCTATATGGCTACACCTTC
CASGSDSLYGYTF
>NA|TRBJ2-7|NA|TRBV2
TGTGCCAGCAGGCCGGACAGCTACGAGCAGTACTTC
CASRPDSYEQYF
>NA|TRBJ1-2|TRBD1|TRBV4-1
TGCGCCAGCAGCCAAGAGGGACAGGGGGGAGGATGGAACTATGGCTACACCTTC
CASSQEGQGGGWNYGYTF
>NA|TRBJ2-2|TRBD2|TRBV3-1/TRBV3-2
TGTGCCAGCAGCCAGGGACTAGCGTCCGGGGAGCTGTTTTTT
CASSQGLASGELFF
>NA|TRBJ1-4|NA|TRBV21-1
TGTGCCACCCCCGGCCATCTAGCTAATGAAAAACTGTTTTTT
CATPGHLANEKLFF
>NA|TRBJ1-5|NA|TRBV28
TGTGCCAGCACCTATGGCAATCAGCCCCAGCATTTT
CASTYGNQPQHF
>NA|TRBJ2-7|NA|TRBV4-1
TGCGCCAGCAGCCACGGTAGAGGCTACGAGCAGTACTTC
CASSHGRGYEQYF
>NA|TRBJ1-3|NA|TRBV7-8
TGTGCCAGCAGCTTACTCCCAGCTGGAAACACCATATATTTT
CASSLLPAGNTIYF
>NA|TRBJ2-1|NA|TRBV21-1
TGTGCCAGCGATGGGCTAGCGGGCCCCACCTACAATGAGCAGTTCTTC
CASDGLAGPTYNEQFF
>NA|TRBJ2-7|NA|TRBV18
TGTGCCAGCTCACCACGGCTCGGGGGGACATCCTACGAGCAGTACTTC
CASSPRLGGTSYEQYF
>NA|TRBJ2-4|TRBD2|TRBV2
TGTGCCAGCAGCGTAGCGGGAGATAACATTCAGTACTTC
CASSVAGDNIQYF
>NA|TRBJ1-2|NA|TRBV19
TGTGCCAGTACCCTAGACCGAAATAACTATGGCTACACCTTC
CASTLDRNNYGYTF
>NA|TRBJ2-1|TRBD2|TRBV28
TGTGCCAGCAGCCGGACTAGCGGGAGGGTCGATGAGCAGTTCTTC
CASSRTSGRVDEQFF
>NA|TRBJ2-2|NA|TRBV14
TGTGCCAGCAGCCAACAGGGAAACACCGGGGAGCTGTTTTTT
CASSQQGNTGELFF
>NA|TRBJ2-7|NA|TRBV19
TGTGCCAGTAGTATTGGCGTCGGGGTCCACGAGCAGTACTTC
CASSIGVGVHEQYF
>few|TRBJ2-1|NA|TRBV19
TGTGCCAGTAGTGCCCACACAGGGAATGAGCAGTTCTTC
CASSAHTGNEQFF
>NA|TRBJ1-2|TRBD1|TRBV24-1
TGTGCCACCAGTGACCCAACAGGGGCGGGTGGCTACACCTTC
CATSDPTGAGGYTF
>NA|TRBJ1-3|NA|TRBV4-3
TGCGCCAGCAGGGACTCGGGGTCTGGAAACACCATATATTTT
CASRDSGSGNTIYF
>NA|TRBJ2-2|NA|TRBV4-3
TGCGCCAGCAGCCAGTGGGGGGATACGGTCGGGGAGCTGTTTTTT
CASSQWGDTVGELFF
>NA|TRBJ1-5|NA|TRBV5-1
TGCGCCAGCAGCTTGGGCGGGGAGGTGGGTGAGCCCCAGCATTTT
CASSLGGEVGEPQHF
>NA|TRBJ2-2|TRBD2|TRBV5-4
TGTGCCAGCAGCGTAGTAGCGGGAGCCGGGGAGCTGTTTTTT
CASSVVAGAGELFF
>few|TRBJ2-3|TRBD2|TRBV24-1
TGTGCCACCAGTGATTTGGGCGGGGGGTCAGATACGCAGTATTTT
CATSDLGGGSDTQYF
>NA|TRBJ2-7|TRBD1|TRBV6-2/TRBV6-3
TGTGCCAGCAGCCAGCGGTCGGGACAGCCCTACGAGCAGTACTTC
CASSQRSGQPYEQYF
>NA|TRBJ1-2|TRBD1|TRBV28
TGTGCCAGCAGTTTAAGGAGGGGGACAGGGGGAAACTCGGACGGCTACACCTTC
CASSLRRGTGGNSDGYTF
>NA|TRBJ2-7|TRBD1|TRBV5-1
TGCGCCAGCGAAGGGGGCCATCCAACCTACGAGCAGTACTTC
CASEGGHPTYEQYF
>few|TRBJ2-2|NA|TRBV6-5
TGTGCCAGCAGCCGGAGCCGGGCCGGGGAGCTGTTTTTT
CASSRSRAGELFF
>NA|TRBJ2-3|TRBD2|TRBV11-3
TGTGCCAGCAGCTTAGGGCCCCGGACTAGCGGCCACACAGATACGCAGTATTTT
CASSLGPRTSGHTDTQYF
>NA|TRBJ2-3|TRBD2|TRBV6-6
TGTGCCACCCTGGGGGGGGTTTGGACAGATACGCAGTATTTT
CATLGGVWTDTQYF
>NA|TRBJ2-1|TRBD2|TRBV5-1
TGCGCCAGCAGCTTGGGGTGGACTAGCGGCGAGCAGTTCTTC
CASSLGWTSGEQFF
>NA|TRBJ2-7|TRBD2|TRBV6-6
TGTGCCAGCAGTCCCGGGGTAGCGGGGACCTACGAGCAGTACTTC
CASSPGVAGTYEQYF
>NA|TRBJ2-7|NA|TRBV7-8
TGTGCCAGCAGCTTAGTCCGGGGGTCCTACGAGCAGTACTTC
CASSLVRGSYEQYF
>NA|TRBJ2-1|TRBD2|TRBV6-4
TGTGCCAGCAGTGACCCTGCAGGCAAAACCGGGACTAGCGGAGAAAATGAGCAGTTCTTC
CASSDPAGKTGTSGENEQFF
>few|TRBJ2-7|TRBD2|TRBV2
TGTGCCAGCAAACCCGGGACTAGCGGGCCAAGCTCCTACGAGCAGTACTTC
CASKPGTSGPSSYEQYF
>once|TRBJ2-7|TRBD2|TRBV30
TGTGCCTGGAGTGTAGACCGTAGCGGGAGGGGGCACGAGCAGTACTTC
CAWSVDRSGRGHEQYF
>few|TRBJ2-1|TRBD1|TRBV19
TGTGCCAGTAGTGCAGGACAGGGGGGTAGGCAGTTCTTC
CASSAGQGGRQFF
>once|TRBJ1-6|NA|TRBV12-3/TRBV12-4
TGTGCCAGCAGCGAAAGCCTTAATTCACCCCTCCACTTT
CASSESLNSPLHF
>NA|TRBJ2-1|NA|TRBV3-1/TRBV3-2
TGTGCCAGCAGGCCAATCGGGGGTGAGCAGTTCTTC
CASRPIGGEQFF
>few|TRBJ2-3|TRBD2|TRBV28
TGTGCCAGCAGTCCCGGGGGGGGTGGAGCAGATACGCAGTATTTT
CASSPGGGGADTQYF